The 4 T cell receptor beta chains reported below all come from one sample, sequenced in a study of blood T cell repertoires in COVID-19. Here immunoSEQ multiplex PCR was the method, and the copy in TCRdb shows in-frame clones only, minus some. The repertoire has around 250,000 clones, around 80% of them found once; the top ten carry approximately 5.4%. Sequencing was done on a sample of peripheral blood. The receptors come from a man at least 80 years old with acute or convalescent COVID-19.

This clone was seen only once. This chain connects TRBV11-3 to TRBJ2-5; tentatively, D is TRBD1 (5 bases). This CDR3 spans 14 amino acids. In germline, CDR1 is SGHNT, CDR2 YENEEA. V was shortened by 6 bases and J by 4 bases, with 15 bases between the two germline ends. CDR3 bases: TGTGCCAGCAGTTTTCAGGGTGGTGGAGAGACCCAGTACTTC. This gives the protein CASSFQGGGETQYF.

The gene calls are TRBV7-9 and TRBJ1-1, with D possibly TRBD1 on 5 matching bases. Germline values: CDR1 SEHNR, CDR2 FQNEAQ (reference sequence). The V and J ends lost 4 bases and 0 bases respectively, with 12 bases between them. This CDR3 comprises 15 residues. CDR3 DNA: TGTGCCAGCAGCTCCCAGGGTCTCATGAACACTGAAGCTTTCTTT. It codes for CASSSQGLMNTEAFF.

This rearrangement joins TRBV6-1 to TRBJ1-5, with a weak D call TRBD1 (6 bases). The germline V gene encodes CDR1 MNHNS and CDR2 SASEGT. The CDR3 contains 15 residues. V gave up 0 bases and J gave up 7 bases, with 13 bases separating them. CDR3 in DNA: TGTGCCAGCAGTGAAGCTCGGGGGGCAGGACAGCCCCAGCATTTT. Translated, it gives CASSEARGAGQPQHF.

This clone has a single count. This chain uses TRBV29-1 with TRBJ1-1, with 8 bases matching TRBD1. The CDR3 is made up of 12 amino acids. CDR1 and CDR2 from the germline V gene are SQVTM and ANQGSEA. With 6 bases clipped from V and 3 bases from J, the junction kept 3 bases outside the gene matches. The CDR3 here is CSVDRDDTEAFF. CDR3 DNA: TGCAGCGTGGACAGGGACGACACTGAAGCTTTCTTT.